The following is a TCR beta chain sequence with its context. The data originate from a study of blood T cell repertoires in COVID-19. The CDR3 totals 15 residues. CDR1 and CDR2 (germline): MNHEY, SVGAGI. V lost 6 bases and J lost 0; bases outside the gene matches: 6. This table comes from immunoSEQ multiplex PCR, and its TCRdb copy is limited to in-frame clones, with some not included. The sample lists about 260,000 clones, approximately 90% seen once, with approximately 2.9% in the top ten. Sequenced material: PBMCs or T cells enriched from blood (not recorded which). The clonotype comes from a man aged 35-49 years who had been exposed to COVID-19. The chain is built from TRBV6-5 and TRBJ2-7; 9 bases line up with TRBD2. For the CDR3, the DNA is TGTGCCAGCAGGGACCTAGCGGGAAGCTCCTACGAGCAGTACTTC. Protein product: CASRDLAGSSYEQYF.